This entry concerns a single T cell receptor (beta chain). The data were taken from a study of blood T cell repertoires in COVID-19. About the study: Whether acute or convalescent, the COVID-19 samples came from the United States, Italy and Spain. The analysed material was cDNA or gDNA that came from T cells, B-cell-depleted T cells, or PBMCs.

From germline, CDR1 is SEHNR and CDR2 FQNEAQ (reference sequence). The CDR3 has 13 residues. V dropped 3 bases and J dropped 6 bases, with 8 bases sitting between them. Authors' processing steps: Nucleated cell counts were estimated from reference gene primer amplification. Produced via immunoSEQ multiplex PCR; TCRdb's table is partial and in-frame only. That table is the source of V, J and clone size, and D and trimming were worked out from the DNA. The sample comprises roughly 70,000 clones, about 90% of which are singletons, and about 12% rests with the top ten. This receptor was identified in a human donor with active COVID-19. The donor label of this sample is uncertain. The chain carries TRBV7-9 and TRBJ2-2, with a tentative D call TRBD1 (5 bases). The sequenced material came from peripheral blood. CDR3 amino acids: CASSFTGPGELFF. The CDR3 DNA is TGTGCCAGCAGCTTCACAGGCCCCGGGGAGCTGTTTTTT.